Here is one T cell receptor (beta chain) with its context. CDR1 is MNHEY, CDR2 SVGAGI, per germline. The CDR3 is 13 amino acids. The ends were cut back, 3 bases at V and 6 bases at J, with 9 bases in the middle. This sample was taken from a study of T cells in tuberculosis. Study details: In South Africa, adults with active tuberculosis were compared with IGRA-negative and latently infected IGRA-positive adolescents.

Profiled with immunoSEQ multiplex PCR; TCRdb holds only in-frame clones, not every one. The sample consists of about 40,000 clones, 90% to 95% of them appearing once. V gene TRBV6-5 combines with J gene TRBJ1-5; unclear D gene. Input material: PBMCs. This receptor was identified in a donor between 10 and 35 years old with latent tuberculosis or without tuberculosis infection. Some clones in this sample may be carry-over from other donors' samples. CDR3 nucleotide sequence: TGTGCCAGCAGTTATTCACCCGGTCAGCCCCAGCATTTT. This sequence encodes CASSYSPGQPQHF.